These T cell receptor beta chains were read from a single sample in a study of blood T cell repertoires in COVID-19. Here immunoSEQ multiplex PCR was the method, and the copy in TCRdb shows in-frame clones only, minus some. This sample has 64,000 or so clones; 60% to 80% occur once, and the top ten carry approximately 12%. Sample: peripheral blood. The receptors come from a man older than 75 with acute or convalescent COVID-19. The conserved cysteine and the conserved F or W are not part of the CDR3 here.

v_gene	CDR3aa
TRBV5-1	ASSFSGGNNQPQH
TRBV19	ASSEAGVGSKEQF
TRBV6-2/TRBV6-3	ASSPTENTEAF
TRBV5-6	ASSLGTDLPPYGYT
TRBV5-1	ASSPPGQGYEQY
TRBV6-5	ASTQGLIQPQH
TRBV5-1	ASSLGLAGVEQY
TRBV27	ASSLSSTGNSEAF
TRBV24-1	ATGAGHQNTGELF
TRBV4-1	ASSQTGYGYT
TRBV2	ASRDRGRRGYT
TRBV25-1	ASSDVRTNEKLF
TRBV18	ASSQTGNQPQH
TRBV7-2	ASSAEQGGRTEAF
TRBV2	ASSGDRLNQPQH
TRBV5-4	ASSRKDRTNTGELF
TRBV15	ATSRVALAGFNEQF
TRBV19	ASSNTGGASYGYT
TRBV5-4	ASSSGSLAGAGGTQY
TRBV5-4	ASSLDSNYGYT
TRBV19	ASSQTSGRNNEQF
TRBV7-2	ASSPDGTGGGYT
TRBV2	ASSEALRGYT
TRBV5-1	ASSFSGTGGREQF
TRBV12-3/TRBV12-4	ASSLSGSGGYT
TRBV2	ASRPRGTYTEAF
TRBV7-3	ASLGPAGFLYEQY
TRBV30	AWSVLAFDYGYT
TRBV5-1	ASSLEDSGGQEQF
TRBV3-1/TRBV3-2	ASSQGDRVIETQY
TRBV29-1	SVELRQGYEQY
TRBV5-5	ASSLSGDSYNEQF
TRBV12-5	ASGLFSGTVNTEAF
TRBV6-6	ASSRAERTTDTQY
TRBV25-1	ASSDQGAQETQY
TRBV5-1	ASSLEGAGTEAF
TRBV11-2	ASSLGGGYYT
TRBV5-1	ASSLEGTGNQPQH
TRBV5-1	ASSLRTGSTDTQY
TRBV11-3	ASGGDAGSYNEQF
TRBV3-1/TRBV3-2	ASSQGTDLYEQY
TRBV11-2	ASGGDGLRNTIY
TRBV29-1	SDPDSPYEQY
TRBV4-1	ASSPGQGADTQY
TRBV28	ASSERDREAF
TRBV11-1	ASSSTKILAYEQY
TRBV5-5	APSLRGGGENSPLH
TRBV5-6	ASSPDRGGYYGYT
TRBV3-1/TRBV3-2	ASSQAGLRGRPGYEQY
TRBV19	ASSIRRTGDSGANVLT
TRBV30	AWSALAGDTGELF
TRBV7-2	ASSLEAGYEQY
TRBV5-4	ASSWAGGAEKLF